This T cell receptor beta chain was observed in a study of control samples from healthy donors and cancer patients. Clones were read by immunoSEQ multiplex PCR, and TCRdb kept only the in-frame ones, dropping some. The sample has around 130,000 clones, over 85% seen once. The specimen was PBMCs. The TCR sequence derives from a man aged 50-60 years with head and neck cancer.

CDR3 DNA: TGTGCCAGCAGTCGGACTAGCGGGACGTACCAAGAGACCCAGTACTTC. Amino acids: CASSRTSGTYQETQYF. The chain is built from TRBV7-2 and TRBJ2-5; TRBD2 aligns across 12 bases. The CDR3 loop spans 16 amino acids. Trimming took 6 bases from V and 0 from J; bases not matched to a gene: 5. Germline V gene sequence: CDR1 SGHTA, CDR2 FQGNSA.